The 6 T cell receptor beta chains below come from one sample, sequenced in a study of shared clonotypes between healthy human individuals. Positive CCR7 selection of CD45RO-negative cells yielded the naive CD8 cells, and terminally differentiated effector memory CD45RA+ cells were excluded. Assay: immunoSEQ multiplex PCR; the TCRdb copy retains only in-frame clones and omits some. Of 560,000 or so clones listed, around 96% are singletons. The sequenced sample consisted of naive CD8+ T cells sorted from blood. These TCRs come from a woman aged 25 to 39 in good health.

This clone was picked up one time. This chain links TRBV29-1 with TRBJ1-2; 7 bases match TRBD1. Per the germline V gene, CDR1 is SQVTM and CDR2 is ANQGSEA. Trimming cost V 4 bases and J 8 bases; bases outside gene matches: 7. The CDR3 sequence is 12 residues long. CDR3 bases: TGCAGCGTTGTCACAGGGGTCGACGGCTACACCTTC. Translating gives CSVVTGVDGYTF.

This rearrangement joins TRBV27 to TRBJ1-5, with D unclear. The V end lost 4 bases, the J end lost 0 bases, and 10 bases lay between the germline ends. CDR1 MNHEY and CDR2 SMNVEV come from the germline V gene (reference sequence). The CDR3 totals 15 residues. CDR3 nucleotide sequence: TGTGCCAGCAGTTCCGCTTTTTATAGCAATCAGCCCCAGCATTTT. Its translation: CASSSAFYSNQPQHF.

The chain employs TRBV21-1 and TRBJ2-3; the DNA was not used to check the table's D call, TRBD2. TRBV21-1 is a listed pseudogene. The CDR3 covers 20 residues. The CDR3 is CASSHIDLVKREFGTDTQYF. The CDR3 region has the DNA TGTGCCAGCAGCCATATAGACCTAGTCAAGCGGGAGTTTGGCACAGATACGCAGTATTTT.

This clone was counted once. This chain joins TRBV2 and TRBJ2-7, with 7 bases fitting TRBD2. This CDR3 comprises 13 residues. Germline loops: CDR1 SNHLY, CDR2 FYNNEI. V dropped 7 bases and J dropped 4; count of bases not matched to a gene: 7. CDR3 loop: CASKSAGMYEQYF. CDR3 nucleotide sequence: TGTGCCAGCAAGTCAGCGGGAATGTACGAGCAGTACTTC. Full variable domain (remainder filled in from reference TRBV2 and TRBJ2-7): EPEVTQTPSHQVTQMGQEVILRCVPISNHLYFYWYRQILGQKVEFLVSFYNNEISEKSEIFDDQFSVERPDGSNFTLKIRSTKLEDSAMYFCASKSAGMYEQYFGPGTRLTVT.

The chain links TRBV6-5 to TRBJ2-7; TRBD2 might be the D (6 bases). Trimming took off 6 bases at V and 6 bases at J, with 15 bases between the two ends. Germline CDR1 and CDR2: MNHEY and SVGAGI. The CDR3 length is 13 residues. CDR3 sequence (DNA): TGTGCCAGCAGCTACCATAACGGGGGCGAGCAGTACTTC. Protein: CASSYHNGGEQYF.

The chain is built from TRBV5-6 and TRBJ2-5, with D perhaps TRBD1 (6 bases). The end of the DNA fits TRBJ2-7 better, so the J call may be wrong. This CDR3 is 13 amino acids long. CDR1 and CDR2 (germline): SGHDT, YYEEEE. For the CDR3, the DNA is TGTGCCAGCAGCCGACAGGCCTTATACGAGCAGTACTTC. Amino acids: CASSRQALYEQYF.